The 27 T cell receptor beta chains below all came from one sample that was sequenced in a study of T cells in narcolepsy. Sequencing was performed with immunoSEQ multiplex PCR; in TCRdb, only in-frame clones are kept and a portion is missing. The sample lists about 25,000 clones, 70% to 90% occurring once. The sequenced sample consisted of CD45RA- memory CD4+ T cells from PBMCs. The receptors come from a human donor with narcolepsy.

This chain connects TRBV6-6 to TRBJ1-4, with D unclear. The germline gives CDR1 MNHNY, CDR2 SVGAGI (reference sequence). Between the trimmed V and J ends, which lost 6 bases and 4 bases, there was a span of 15 bases. The CDR3 runs to 15 residues. This chain's CDR3 is CASRSTSSVNEKLFF. The CDR3, as DNA: TGTGCCAGCAGAAGTACGTCGTCAGTTAATGAAAAACTGTTTTTT.

The J gene is TRBJ2-7, the V gene TRBV4-3, with 11 bases matching TRBD2. This CDR3 is built from 15 residues. Germline CDR1 reads LGHNA; CDR2 reads YSLEER. V trimming: 5 bases; J trimming: 2 bases; junction bases outside the gene matches: 5. The CDR3 region is CASSAGLAGPYEQYF. The CDR3, as DNA: TGCGCCAGCAGCGCCGGACTAGCGGGCCCCTACGAGCAGTACTTC.

The CDR3 coding sequence is TGTGCCAGCAGTTACTCTGGGATTGGCACAGATACGCAGTATTTT. Residues: CASSYSGIGTDTQYF. V and J are TRBV6-6 and TRBJ2-3, with no clear D. This CDR3 contains 15 residues. Per the germline V gene, CDR1 is MNHNY and CDR2 is SVGAGI (reference sequence). Between the trimmed V and J ends, which lost 0 bases and 1 base, there was a span of 8 bases.

This clone came up once. The chain uses TRBV11-3 and TRBJ2-7, with 8 bases lining up with TRBD1. CDR3 size: 15 residues. Trimming removed 4 bases from V and 4 bases from J; junction bases left unmatched: 9. The V gene's germline CDR1 is SGHNT and CDR2 YENEEA. The CDR3 protein is CASSSETGDRYEQYF. The CDR3 DNA sequence: TGTGCCAGCAGCTCGGAGACAGGGGATCGGTACGAGCAGTACTTC.

The rearrangement links TRBV11-3 to TRBJ2-2, with TRBD1 matching 8 bases. Germline values: CDR1 SGHNT, CDR2 YENEEA. The CDR3 is 18 residues long. After removal of 5 bases from V and 6 bases from J, the junction contained 17 bases not matched to a gene. CDR3 sequence (DNA): TGTGCCAGCAGCCTAAGCGCACCCGGACAGGGAAGGTCCGGGGAGCTGTTTTTT. This encodes CASSLSAPGQGRSGELFF.

The rearrangement uses TRBV6-6 and TRBJ2-3; 11 positions match TRBD2. The V and J ends lost 6 bases and 1 base, in that order; junction bases with no gene match: 6. Per germline, CDR1 MNHNY and CDR2 SVGAGI (reference sequence). This CDR3 has 16 residues. CDR3 amino acids: CASSDLSGRGTDTQYF. CDR3 DNA sequence: TGTGCCAGCAGCGACCTTAGCGGGAGGGGCACAGATACGCAGTATTTT.

This clone was seen a single time. The chain is built from TRBV5-8 and TRBJ2-1, with D perhaps TRBD2 (5 bases). The germline gives CDR1 SGHTS, CDR2 YDEGEE. Trimming shortened V by 5 bases and J by 10 bases, and 13 bases separated the two germline ends. The CDR3 is 12 residues long. CDR3 sequence reads: CASSLATGEQFF. In nucleotides, the CDR3 is TGTGCCAGCAGTCTTGCGACGGGAGAGCAGTTCTTC.

J is TRBJ2-7 and V is TRBV5-8; no definite D call. This CDR3 spans 15 amino acids. CDR1 is SGHTS, CDR2 YDEGEE, per germline. The ends were cut back, 0 bases at V and 3 bases at J, with 13 bases in the middle. The CDR3, as DNA: TGTGCCAGCAGCTTGGTTGGAGACCCCATCTACGAGCAGTACTTC. This translates into CASSLVGDPIYEQYF.

This clone was picked up one time. The chain employs TRBV5-5 and TRBJ2-7; no clear D gene. This CDR3 is built from 13 residues. Germline CDR1 reads SGHKS; CDR2 reads YYEKEE (reference sequence). Trimming took off 7 bases at V and 2 bases at J, with 13 bases between the two ends. This CDR3 reads CASAPLGTYEQYF. As DNA, the CDR3 is TGTGCCAGCGCTCCCCTGGGAACCTACGAGCAGTACTTC. Full variable domain (remainder filled in from reference TRBV5-5 and TRBJ2-7): DAGVTQSPTHLIKTRGQQVTLRCSPISGHKSVSWYQQVLGQGPQFIFQYYEKEERGRGNFPDRFSARQFPNYSSELNVNALLLGDSALYLCASAPLGTYEQYFGPGTRLTVT.

This sequence joins TRBV6-1 and TRBJ2-7; 10 nucleotides match TRBD1. The CDR3 covers 15 residues. Germline-derived CDR1 and CDR2 are MNHNS and SASEGT. V gave up 5 bases and J gave up 4 bases; unmatched junction bases: 8. The CDR3 sequence: CASSPTKGQGYEQYF. DNA for the CDR3: TGTGCCAGCAGTCCAACAAAGGGACAGGGGTACGAGCAGTACTTC.

The V call is TRBV6-1, the J call TRBJ1-6, with TRBD1 as a possible D gene (5 bases). Germline loops: CDR1 MNHNS, CDR2 SASEGT. This CDR3 region has 15 residues. Trimming shortened V by 5 bases and J by 5 bases, and 13 bases separated the two germline ends. The chain's CDR3 is CASSRLLGDNSPLHF. CDR3 sequence (DNA): TGTGCCAGCAGTAGATTACTGGGGGATAATTCACCCCTCCACTTT.

The CDR3 sequence: CASRSAGNSNQPQHF. The CDR3 DNA reads TGTGCCAGCAGATCGGCAGGTAATAGCAATCAGCCCCAGCATTTT. The chain couples TRBV6-1 to TRBJ1-5; no firm D call. The ends were cut back, 6 bases at V and 0 bases at J, with 12 bases in the middle. The CDR3 loop spans 15 amino acids. Looked up from germline, CDR1 is MNHNS and CDR2 is SASEGT.

This clone showed up just a few times. The rearrangement joins TRBV5-1 to TRBJ2-7; D perhaps matches TRBD1 (6 bases). This CDR3 has 15 amino acids. The germline V and J ends were trimmed by 2 bases and 3 bases, with 15 bases remaining between them. In germline, CDR1 is SGHRS, CDR2 YFSETQ. CDR3 DNA: TGCGCCAGCAGCTTAAACCCGACCAGGGGCTACGAGCAGTACTTC. This sequence encodes CASSLNPTRGYEQYF.

The chain recombines TRBV2 with TRBJ1-5, with TRBD1 matching over 7 bases. The junction had 8 bases not matched to a gene; V was cut back by 2 bases and J by 4 bases. Germline CDR1 is SNHLY and CDR2 is FYNNEI. The CDR3 covers 16 residues. As DNA, the CDR3 is TGTGCCAGCAGTGAACGAGGGGGACAGAGGAATCAGCCCCAGCATTTT. This sequence encodes CASSERGGQRNQPQHF.

This clone was counted between two and nine times. V gene TRBV13 combines with J gene TRBJ1-1, with D hard to call. Germline V gene data show CDR1 as PRHDT and CDR2 as FYEKMQ (reference sequence). The V end lost 1 base, the J end lost 1 base, and 16 bases lay between the germline ends. The CDR3 is made up of 17 amino acids. The CDR3 is CASSLEFPPRRNTEAFF. The CDR3 DNA sequence: TGTGCCAGCAGCTTAGAGTTCCCCCCACGAAGGAACACTGAAGCTTTCTTT.

This sequence joins TRBV10-3 and TRBJ2-1; the D is unclear. The germline gives CDR1 ENHRY, CDR2 SYGVKD. V dropped 4 bases and J dropped 9 bases, with 16 bases sitting between them. The CDR3 extends over 14 amino acids. The chain's CDR3 is CAISVGPSFGEQFF. The CDR3 nucleotides read TGTGCCATCAGTGTTGGCCCCAGCTTCGGTGAGCAGTTCTTC.

The chain has TRBV25-1 and TRBJ1-4, with 7 bases identical to TRBD1. The CDR3 is 17 amino acids. Germline CDR1 and CDR2: MGHDK and SYGVNS. V gave up 2 bases and J gave up 5 bases; unmatched junction bases: 11. The CDR3 sequence: CASSEPRGTAKNEKLFF. The CDR3 bases are TGTGCCAGCAGTGAACCGAGAGGGACAGCGAAAAATGAAAAACTGTTTTTT.

DNA for the CDR3: TGTGCCAGCAGCTCCACCACCTGGGGGGAGACCACCTACGAGCAGTACTTC. Its protein product is CASSSTTWGETTYEQYF. The V and J genes are TRBV11-2 and TRBJ2-7; possibly TRBD2 for D (6 bases). Germline-derived CDR1 and CDR2 are SGHAT and FQNNGV. Trimming stripped 4 bases from V and 2 bases from J, with 21 bases between. The CDR3 length is 17 residues.

This clone was found once. The V call is TRBV5-1, the J call TRBJ2-6; D remains unclear. The CDR3 extends over 16 amino acids. Germline V gene data show CDR1 as SGHRS and CDR2 as YFSETQ. V was clipped by 2 bases and J by 0 bases, with 9 bases between them. CDR3 region: CASSLTAGSGANVLTF. CDR3 bases: TGCGCCAGCAGCTTAACCGCCGGCTCTGGGGCCAACGTCCTGACTTTC. The full variable domain, its missing parts supplied by reference TRBV5-1 and TRBJ2-6, is KAGVTQTPRYLIKTRGQQVTLSCSPISGHRSVSWYQQTPGQGLQFLFEYFSETQRNKGNFPGRFSGRQFSNSRSEMNVSTLELGDSALYLCASSLTAGSGANVLTFGAGSRLTVL.

The V gene is TRBV2, the J gene TRBJ2-7; D gene unclear. Deletions cut 4 bases from V and 7 bases from J, with 5 bases between. The CDR3 consists of 10 residues. Germline V CDR1 and CDR2: SNHLY, FYNNEI. The CDR3 DNA is TGTGCCAGCAGTGTGTGGGAGCAGTACTTC. Its translation is CASSVWEQYF. The full variable domain, rest sourced from reference TRBV2 and TRBJ2-7, is EPEVTQTPSHQVTQMGQEVILRCVPISNHLYFYWYRQILGQKVEFLVSFYNNEISEKSEIFDDQFSVERPDGSNFTLKIRSTKLEDSAMYFCASSVWEQYFGPGTRLTVT.

The count of this clone is one. J is TRBJ2-1 and V is TRBV7-8; 11 bases align to TRBD2. Trimming removed 1 base from V and 10 bases from J; junction bases left unmatched: 15. Germline V CDR1 and CDR2: SGHVS, FQNEAQ. The CDR3 consists of 18 residues. The CDR3 nucleotides read TGTGCCAGCAGCTTAGTCAGGGCTAGCGGGAGGTTTACAGAAGAGCAGTTCTTC. This translates into CASSLVRASGRFTEEQFF.

J is TRBJ1-1 and V is TRBV27, with D uncertain. V was clipped by 0 bases and J by 8 bases, with 22 bases between them. The CDR3 totals 17 residues. CDR1 and CDR2 from the germline V gene are MNHEY and SMNVEV (reference sequence). As DNA, the CDR3 is TGTGCCAGCAGTTTATCGATAGTTCTGCGGCAGACCCTGGAAGCTTTCTTT. Its translation is CASSLSIVLRQTLEAFF.

CDR3 nucleotides: TGTGCCAGCAGCTTAGGACTGTCGAAAGAGACCCAGTACTTC. Translating gives CASSLGLSKETQYF. V and J are TRBV11-2 and TRBJ2-5; D not certain. V lost 1 base to trimming and J lost 3 bases, with 9 bases between them. Germline values: CDR1 SGHAT, CDR2 FQNNGV. The length of the CDR3 is 14 residues.

The chain is built from TRBV9 and TRBJ2-1, with 12 bases lining up with TRBD1. The germline V gene has CDR1 SGDLS and CDR2 YYNGEE. The V gene end was trimmed by 2 bases and the J gene end by 8 bases; junction bases not matched to a gene: 5. The CDR3 loop spans 15 amino acids. The CDR3 DNA reads TGTGCCAGCAGCGTGCGGGACAGGGGGCGAGATGAGCAGTTCTTC. Amino acid sequence: CASSVRDRGRDEQFF.

The chain has TRBV13 and TRBJ2-6; D is ambiguous. CDR3 length: 14 residues. Per the germline V gene, CDR1 is PRHDT and CDR2 is FYEKMQ (reference sequence). Trimming cost V 5 bases and J 3 bases, with 8 bases left between them. Here the CDR3 reads CASSINSGANVLTF. The DNA for the CDR3 is TGTGCCAGCAGCATAAACAGTGGGGCCAACGTCCTGACTTTC.

The J gene is TRBJ1-2, the V gene TRBV9, with D hard to call. Trimming took 0 bases from V and 1 from J, leaving 7 bases between them. Germline CDR1 and CDR2: SGDLS and YYNGEE. This CDR3 is built from 14 residues. CDR3 DNA: TGTGCCAGCAGCGTAGCTCCTGATAACTATGGCTACACCTTC. Its translation: CASSVAPDNYGYTF.

The genes are TRBV11-2 and TRBJ2-5; 8 bases fit TRBD2. The CDR3 extends over 15 amino acids. CDR1 and CDR2 (germline): SGHAT, FQNNGV. Trimming at V came to 5 bases and at J to 5 bases, leaving 10 bases not matched to a gene. CDR3 region: CASSANAGGLETQYF. CDR3 in DNA: TGTGCCAGCAGCGCCAATGCGGGAGGACTGGAGACCCAGTACTTC.